This T cell receptor (beta chain) was sequenced in a study of OX40 agonist ivuxolimab in advanced cancers. About the research overall: Ivuxolimab, an antibody that agonizes OX40 (CD134), was administered to the patients. The group had a mean age of 60 years, ranged from about 20 to 85, and was roughly 83% male. Approximately 41% of patients had received prior checkpoint inhibitor therapy. Study observations and caveats: By week 6 at 0.1 to 3.0 mg/kg, blood CD4+ and CD8+ T cells had expanded clonally.

As for this clone: What it recognizes is unknown.

Repertoires were generated with immunoSEQ multiplex PCR, while TCRdb's copy carries only in-frame clones and drops some. The table has over 45,000 clones, about four fifths seen once. This CDR3 region has 13 residues. Trimming cost V 6 bases and J 5 bases; bases outside gene matches: 4. Looked up from germline, CDR1 is MNHNY and CDR2 is SVGAGI (reference sequence). This sample comprised CD4+ or CD8+ T cells sorted from blood, obtained in a trial of the OX40 agonist ivuxolimab. The chain recombines TRBV6-6 with TRBJ2-5, with TRBD1 matching over 9 bases. This TCR was recovered from an adult with an advanced solid tumor such as melanoma, head and neck, liver or kidney cancer. CDR3 in amino acids: CASSYRGQETQYF. The CDR3 bases are TGTGCCAGCAGCTACAGGGGGCAGGAGACCCAGTACTTC.